This TCR beta chain was sequenced for a study of T cell clusters in autoimmune cytopenias. CDR1 is WNHNN and CDR2 is SYGVQD in the germline V gene (reference sequence). The CDR3 is 15 residues long. Roughly 40,000 genome equivalents of blood DNA were amplified for TRB. TRB was amplified by touch-down multiplex PCR, primer pools A and B combined. TCRdb re-called the multiplex PCR reads and gives one entry per CDR3 protein, without DNA. The sample is made up of 5,300 or so distinct CDR3 sequences, and the top ten hold 27% of it. Details on this clonotype: What it binds is unknown.

Notes on the study in general: The cluster-lack signature was not seen for secondary cytopenia versus chronic lymphocytic leukemia.

This same sample was also part of a study on T cell repertoires in aging, cancer and after chemotherapy. Per that paper: Healthy donor repertoires were recorded over several months to years and showed clear clonal overlap.

The TCR comes from a human donor in good health. V usage is TRBV10-1 and J usage is TRBJ2-1; the TCRdb D gene call, TRBD1, has no DNA to confirm it. The specimen was peripheral blood. This CDR3 reads CASGETGDPDNEQFF.